The 13 T cell receptor beta chains below come from one sample, sequenced in a study of shared clonotypes between healthy human individuals. Only in-frame clones appear in the TCRdb table, and some are missing; sequencing was by immunoSEQ multiplex PCR. Here the sample spans hundreds of thousands of clones, about three quarters being singletons. The sequenced material came from PBMCs. The receptor source for this set is a woman aged 40 to 50 in good health. Some clones in this sample may be carry-over from other donors' samples.

The rearrangement uses TRBV7-9 and TRBJ2-7; D is undetermined. V was pared by 1 base and J by 3 bases, with 7 bases between. Germline V gene sequence: CDR1 SEHNR, CDR2 FQNEAQ (reference sequence). The CDR3 has 13 residues. The CDR3 sequence: CASSLGVNYEQYF. CDR3 sequence (DNA): TGTGCCAGCAGCTTAGGCGTCAACTACGAGCAGTACTTC.

The count of this clone is one. The chain recombines TRBV19 with TRBJ1-4, with TRBD1 matching over 8 bases. Germline CDR1 is LNHDA and CDR2 is SQIVND (reference sequence). The CDR3 spans 14 residues. V was pared by 6 bases and J by 7 bases, with 7 bases of the junction left unmatched. The DNA for the CDR3 is TGTGCCAGTAGCTCTCAGGGGGCCAGTGAAAAACTGTTTTTT. Its translation is CASSSQGASEKLFF. Using reference TRBV19 and TRBJ1-4 for the parts outside the CDR3, the full variable domain is DGGITQSPKYLFRKEGQNVTLSCEQNLNHDAMYWYRQDPGQGLRLIYYSQIVNDFQKGDIAEGYSVSREKKESFPLTVTSAQKNPTAFYLCASSSQGASEKLFFGSGTQLSVL.

The CDR3 reads CASNKRGTSGETQYF. CDR3 nucleotide sequence: TGTGCCAGCAACAAAAGGGGGACTAGCGGTGAGACCCAGTACTTC. V gene TRBV9 combines with J gene TRBJ2-5; 11 bases match TRBD2. Trimming at V came to 6 bases and at J to 5 bases, leaving 9 bases not matched to a gene. CDR3 length: 15 residues. Per germline, CDR1 SGDLS and CDR2 YYNGEE.

The genes are TRBV29-1 and TRBJ2-3; 12 bases agree with TRBD2. V shed 4 bases and J 3 bases; nucleotides not matched to a gene: 2. CDR3 length: 14 residues. Looked up from germline, CDR1 is SQVTM and CDR2 is ANQGSEA. The CDR3 nucleotides read TGCAGCGTTGCTAGCGGGAGGGTGACAGATACGCAGTATTTT. Its protein product is CSVASGRVTDTQYF.

This sequence joins TRBV18 and TRBJ2-3; TRBD2 matches at 13 bases. The V gene's germline CDR1 is KGHSH and CDR2 LQKENI. The CDR3 sequence is 16 residues long. V was pared by 3 bases and J by 5 bases, with 5 bases of the junction left unmatched. The CDR3 here is CASSPRTSGSEDTQYF. The CDR3 DNA reads TGTGCCAGCTCACCTAGGACTAGCGGGAGTGAAGATACGCAGTATTTT.

CDR3 sequence: CASSPHGDEQYF. The CDR3 DNA is TGTGCCAGCAGCCCCCATGGGGACGAGCAGTACTTC. The V gene is TRBV21-1, the J gene TRBJ2-7. TRBV21-1 is a pseudogene locus. The CDR3 contains 12 residues.

This clone occurred once. The chain is built from TRBV28 and TRBJ1-1; D gene uncertain. Germline lookup yields CDR1 MDHEN and CDR2 SYDVKM. This CDR3 has 12 residues. Trimming left V 6 bases short and J 3 bases short, with 8 bases between. CDR3 sequence reads: CASRRVYTEAFF. For the CDR3, the DNA is TGTGCCAGCAGGCGGGTATACACTGAAGCTTTCTTT.

This clone was observed a few times. The chain uses TRBV5-1 and TRBJ2-7; TRBD1 matches at 8 bases. The ends lost 4 bases at V and 3 bases at J; junction bases unmatched: 3. The CDR3 loop spans 13 amino acids. Germline CDR1 reads SGHRS; CDR2 reads YFSETQ. CDR3: CASSQGQVYEQYF. CDR3 nucleotide sequence: TGCGCCAGCAGCCAGGGACAGGTCTACGAGCAGTACTTC.

V and J are TRBV4-1 and TRBJ2-7, with 7 bases that match TRBD2. The CDR3 runs 15 residues. With 2 bases clipped from V and 2 bases from J, the junction kept 6 bases outside the gene matches. Germline loops: CDR1 MGHRA, CDR2 YSYEKL. The DNA for the CDR3 is TGCGCCAGCAGCCAACCGTCAGGGACTACCTACGAGCAGTACTTC. This sequence encodes CASSQPSGTTYEQYF.

The chain has TRBV10-3 and TRBJ1-1; tentative D call: TRBD1 (5 bases). The V end lost 5 bases, the J end lost 0 bases, and 13 bases lay between the germline ends. Per the germline V gene, CDR1 is ENHRY and CDR2 is SYGVKD. The CDR3 sequence is 15 residues long. The CDR3 DNA follows: TGTGCCATCAGTATCAAAGGGACGATGAACACTGAAGCTTTCTTT. It translates to CAISIKGTMNTEAFF.

The chain couples TRBV4-1 to TRBJ1-2; 7 positions agree with TRBD1. CDR3 length: 15 amino acids. Germline assignment: CDR1 MGHRA and CDR2 YSYEKL. The V gene end was trimmed by 4 bases and the J gene end by 2 bases; junction bases not matched to a gene: 7. CDR3 sequence (DNA): TGCGCCAGCAGCCCTCAGGGGGGAGTGAACTATGGCTACACCTTC. This sequence encodes CASSPQGGVNYGYTF.

This chain uses TRBV11-3 with TRBJ2-1, with D tentatively TRBD1 or TRBD2 (6 bases each). V was clipped by 5 bases and J by 10 bases, with 18 bases between them. CDR3 size: 14 residues. The germline V gene has CDR1 SGHNT and CDR2 YENEEA. The CDR3 sequence: CASSPSWGAREQFF. The CDR3 coding sequence is TGTGCCAGCAGCCCTTCTTGGGGGGCGCGCGAGCAGTTCTTC.

The rearrangement joins TRBV15 to TRBJ2-7, with D possibly called TRBD1 or TRBD2 (5 bases each). The ends were cut back, 1 base at V and 2 bases at J, with 9 bases in the middle. Germline values: CDR1 LNHNV, CDR2 YYDKDF (reference sequence). The CDR3 is made up of 14 amino acids. DNA of the CDR3: TGTGCCACCAGCAGAGCAGGGAGAACCTACGAGCAGTACTTC. It encodes CATSRAGRTYEQYF.